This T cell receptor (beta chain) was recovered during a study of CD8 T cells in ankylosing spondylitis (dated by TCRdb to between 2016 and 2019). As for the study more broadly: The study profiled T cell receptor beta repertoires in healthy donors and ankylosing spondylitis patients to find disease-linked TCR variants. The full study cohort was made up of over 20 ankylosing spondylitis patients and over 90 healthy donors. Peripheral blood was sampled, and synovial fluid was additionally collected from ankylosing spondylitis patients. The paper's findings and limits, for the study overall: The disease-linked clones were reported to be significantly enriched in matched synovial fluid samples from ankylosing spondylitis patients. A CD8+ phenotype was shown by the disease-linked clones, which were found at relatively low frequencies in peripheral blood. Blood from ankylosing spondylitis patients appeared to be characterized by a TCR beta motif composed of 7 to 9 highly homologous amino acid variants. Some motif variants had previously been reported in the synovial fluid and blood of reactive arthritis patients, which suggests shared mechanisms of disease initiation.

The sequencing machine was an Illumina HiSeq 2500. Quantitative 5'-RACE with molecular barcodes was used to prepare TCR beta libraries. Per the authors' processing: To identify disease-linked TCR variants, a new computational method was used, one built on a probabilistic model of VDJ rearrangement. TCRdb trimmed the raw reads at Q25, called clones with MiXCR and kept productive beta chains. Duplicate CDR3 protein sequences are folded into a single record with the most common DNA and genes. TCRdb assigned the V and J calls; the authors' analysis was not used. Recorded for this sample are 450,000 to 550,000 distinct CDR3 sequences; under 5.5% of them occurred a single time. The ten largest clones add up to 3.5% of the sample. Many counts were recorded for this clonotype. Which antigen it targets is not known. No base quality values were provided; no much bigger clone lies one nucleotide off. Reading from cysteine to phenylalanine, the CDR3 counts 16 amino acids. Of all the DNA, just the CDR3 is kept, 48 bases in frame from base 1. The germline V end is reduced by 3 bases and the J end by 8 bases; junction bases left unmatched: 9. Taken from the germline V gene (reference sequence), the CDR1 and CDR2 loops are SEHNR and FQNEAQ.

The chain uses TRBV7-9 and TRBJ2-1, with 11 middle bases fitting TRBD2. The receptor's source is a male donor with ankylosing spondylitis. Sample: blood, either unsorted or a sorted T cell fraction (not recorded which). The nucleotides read TGTGCCAGCAGCTTCGAGCGTAGCGGGAGGGCAGATGAGCAGTTCTTC. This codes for CASSFERSGRADEQFF. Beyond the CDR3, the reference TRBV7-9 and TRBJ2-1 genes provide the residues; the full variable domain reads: DTGVSQNPRHKITKRGQNVTFRCDPISEHNRLYWYRQTLGQGPEFLTYFQNEAQLEKSRLLSDRFSAERPKGSFSTLEIQRTEQGDSAMYLCASSFERSGRADEQFFGPGTRLTVL.